This TCR beta chain was found in a study of human T cells and chemical hapten exposure (dated by TCRdb to the early 2020s). For context, the study as a whole: The libraries were sequenced as a pool, and the TCR yield per sample differed mostly because of small variations in library volumes within the pool. Peripheral blood TCR repertoire changes were tracked in vivo in alopecia patients during primary and secondary sensitization to the hapten diphenylcyclopropenone (DPC). For every blood RNA sample, sequencing covered both the TCR alpha and TCR beta chains. What the study reported, not specific to this receptor: The number of TCRs above 1 in 1000 frequency did not change with DPC sensitization; there was no evidence of global repertoire structure alterations. Repeated subsampling changed both the strength of the expansion versus patch-test correlation and the threshold at which that correlation became significant.

The trim is 6 bases for V and 1 base for J, with a gap of 13 bases between the germline ends. The germline V gene encodes CDR1 SGHRS and CDR2 YFSETQ. The CDR3 spans 14 residues, from the cysteine through the phenylalanine. The sequence is cut down to CDR3 DNA, 42 bases in frame from base 1. Total RNA was extracted from unfractionated whole blood collected in Tempus Blood RNA tubes. Five or six healthy volunteers served as TCR sequencing controls and were bled at day 0, 2 weeks and 6 weeks. Library creation used 5' RACE. Sequencing relied on an Illumina MiSeq. During library preparation, unique molecular identifiers were attached to individual cDNA molecules so that TCRs could be counted in a quantitative, reproducible way. As for how the authors treated the data: Samples had a median of approximately 96,000 TCRs, with a range from roughly 23,224 to 700,000. V, J and CDR3 annotation of the TCR reads was carried out using the Decombinator software suite. For PS versus PT1 abundance plots, all samples were subsampled to the same number of TCRs (28,000). TCRs were defined as expanded if absent before sensitization and observed at least eight times at the 2-week time point. TCRdb trimmed public reads at Q25 via fastp, called clones via MiXCR and kept in-frame beta chains. For every CDR3 protein sequence, its rows merge into one entry that carries the most common genes and DNA. V and J calls and clone size were set by TCRdb, not the authors. The sample profile shows under 100,000 distinct CDR3 sequences; 15% to 20% of them were found once. Of the sample, under 7.5% is held by the ten largest clones.

This clonotype was detected a few times. The antigen it recognizes is unknown. No much larger clone is present one base from it, and per-base qualities are unavailable. The rearrangement combines TRBV5-1 with TRBJ1-1; the D gene cannot be resolved reliably. The sequence was obtained from a female donor in good health. Read as DNA, the sequence is TGCGCCAGCAACGCAAAAAACTCGAACACTGAAGCTTTCTTT. It specifies CASNAKNSNTEAFF.